This T cell receptor beta chain was documented in a study of cytomegalovirus exposure and HLA in healthy donors. Findings and limits, study-wide: After further analysis at a later stage, some 15,000 TCR beta sequences were associated with HLA alleles at 0.05 false discovery rate.

This clone occurred a few times. Its cognate antigen is unknown. CDR1 is MDHEN and CDR2 is SYDVKM in the germline V gene. The CDR3 loop spans 15 amino acids. Trimming left V 5 bases short and J 0 bases short, with 14 bases between. Researchers ran the PCR with 60 Vbeta and 13 Jbeta primers. TCRdb keeps only in-frame clones here, not all; method: immunoSEQ multiplex PCR. The top ten clones hold 2.6% of a sample with some 200,000 clones, around 64% of them seen once. The clonotype was recovered from a man aged 35 to 55 in good health and CMV-seropositive. The specimen sequenced was PBMCs. The chain recombines TRBV28 with TRBJ2-7; TRBD1 is a possible D gene (6 bases). The CDR3 loop is CASSGPGASSYEQYF. The CDR3 DNA follows: TGTGCCAGCAGTGGACCAGGGGCAAGCTCCTACGAGCAGTACTTC.